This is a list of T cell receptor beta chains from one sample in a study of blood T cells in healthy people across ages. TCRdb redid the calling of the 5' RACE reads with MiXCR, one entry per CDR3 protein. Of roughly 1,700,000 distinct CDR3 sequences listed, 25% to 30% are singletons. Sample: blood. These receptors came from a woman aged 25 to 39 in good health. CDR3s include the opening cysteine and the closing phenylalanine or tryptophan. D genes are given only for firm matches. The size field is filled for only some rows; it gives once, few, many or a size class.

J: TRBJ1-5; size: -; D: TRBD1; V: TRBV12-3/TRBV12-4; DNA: TGTGCCAGCAGTGAGGCCGGGACAGGGTGGCAGCCCCAGCATTTT; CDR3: CASSEAGTGWQPQHF
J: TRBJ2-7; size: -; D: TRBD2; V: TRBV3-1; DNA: TGTGCCAGCAGCCTAAGCGGGAGGCGGAACGAGCAGTACTTC; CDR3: CASSLSGRRNEQYF
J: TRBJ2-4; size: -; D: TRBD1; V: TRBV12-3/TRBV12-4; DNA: TGTGCCAGCAGTGGGGGACAGGGTGATTTTAATGAGCAGTACTTC; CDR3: CASSGGQGDFNEQYF
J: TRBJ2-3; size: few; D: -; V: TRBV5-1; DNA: TGCGCCAGCAGCTTGGCCGTCCCAACAGATACGCAGTATTTT; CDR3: CASSLAVPTDTQYF
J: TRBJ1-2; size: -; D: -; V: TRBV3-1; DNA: TGTGCCAGCAGCCAAGACAAACCTAACTATGGCTACACCTTC; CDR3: CASSQDKPNYGYTF
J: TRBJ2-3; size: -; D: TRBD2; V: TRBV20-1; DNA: TGCAGTGCTAGCGGGGCAGCGGGAGGGCCCACAGATACGCAGTATTTT; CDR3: CSASGAAGGPTDTQYF
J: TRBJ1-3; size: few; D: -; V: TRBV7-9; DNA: TGTGCCAGCAGCTTAGGTTCCCCTGGAAACACCATATATTTT; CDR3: CASSLGSPGNTIYF
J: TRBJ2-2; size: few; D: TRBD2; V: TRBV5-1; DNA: TGCGCCAGTCTAGCGGGAGTTAACACCGGGGAGCTGTTTTTT; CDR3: CASLAGVNTGELFF
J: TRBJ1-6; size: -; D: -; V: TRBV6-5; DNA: TGTGCCAGCAGTTACTCCCGACGGAGCTCCTATAATTCACCCCTCCACTTT; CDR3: CASSYSRRSSYNSPLHF
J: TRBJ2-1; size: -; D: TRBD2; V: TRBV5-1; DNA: TGCGCCAGCAGGCCTCCGGGACTAGCGGGAGATGAGCAGTTCTTC; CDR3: CASRPPGLAGDEQFF
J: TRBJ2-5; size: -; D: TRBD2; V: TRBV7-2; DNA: TGTGCCAGCAGTAGGAGCGGGAGTGTAGAGACCCAGTACTTC; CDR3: CASSRSGSVETQYF
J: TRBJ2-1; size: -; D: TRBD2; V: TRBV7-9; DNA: TGTGCCAGCAGCTTAGTAGGGACTAGCGGGATCTACAATGAGCAGTTCTTC; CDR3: CASSLVGTSGIYNEQFF
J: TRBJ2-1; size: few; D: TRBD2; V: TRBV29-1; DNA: TGCAGCGTTGGTAAGGAGACTAGCGTCGATGAGCAGTTCTTC; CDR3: CSVGKETSVDEQFF
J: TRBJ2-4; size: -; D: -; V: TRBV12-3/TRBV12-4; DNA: TGTGCCAGCAGTTTCGAGACCGAGGCGAAAAACATTCAGTACTTC; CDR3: CASSFETEAKNIQYF
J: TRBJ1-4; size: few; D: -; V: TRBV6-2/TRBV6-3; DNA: TGTGCCAGCAGTTACGGCAGTGTGACTAATGAAAAACTGTTTTTT; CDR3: CASSYGSVTNEKLFF
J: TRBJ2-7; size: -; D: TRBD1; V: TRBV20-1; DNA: TGCAGTGCTGGATTACCGGGACAGGCCTACGAGCAGTACTTC; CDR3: CSAGLPGQAYEQYF
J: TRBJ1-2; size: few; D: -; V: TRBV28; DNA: TGTGCCAGCAGTAGGGGAAACGGCTATGGCTACACCTTC; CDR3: CASSRGNGYGYTF
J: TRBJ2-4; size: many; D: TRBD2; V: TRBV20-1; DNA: TGCAGTGTCCCAACCACGGGACTAAGCAAGCAGTACTTC; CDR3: CSVPTTGLSKQYF
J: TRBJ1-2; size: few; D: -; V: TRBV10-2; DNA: TGCGCCAGTAGTTCAGAGGACTATGGCTACACCTTC; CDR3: CASSSEDYGYTF
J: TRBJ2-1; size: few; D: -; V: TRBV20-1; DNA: TGCAGTGCATACGGAGACAATGAGCAGTTCTTC; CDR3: CSAYGDNEQFF
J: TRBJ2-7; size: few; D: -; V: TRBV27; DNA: TGTGCCAGCAGTTTCTCAGCGGGTTGGGAGCAGTACTTC; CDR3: CASSFSAGWEQYF
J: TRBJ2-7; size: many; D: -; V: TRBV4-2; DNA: TGTGCCAGCAGCCAAGATCTAGGGGATCCCTACGAGCAGTACTTC; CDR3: CASSQDLGDPYEQYF
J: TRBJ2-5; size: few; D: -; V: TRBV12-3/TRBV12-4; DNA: TGTACCAGCAGTCCGCTGGGGCGCAAAGAGACCCAGTACTTC; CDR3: CTSSPLGRKETQYF
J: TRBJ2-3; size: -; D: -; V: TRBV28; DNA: TGTGCCACCAACGAGGGGGGGCGGGCAGATACGCAGTATTTT; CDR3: CATNEGGRADTQYF
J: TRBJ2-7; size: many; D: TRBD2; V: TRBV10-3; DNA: TGTGCCACCCGAGCGGGAGGGCCCGACGAGCAGTACTTC; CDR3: CATRAGGPDEQYF
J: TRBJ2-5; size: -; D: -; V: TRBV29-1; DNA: TGCAGCGGAGACGGGCAAGAGACCCAGTACTTC; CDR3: CSGDGQETQYF
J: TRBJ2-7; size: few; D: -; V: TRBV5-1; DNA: TGCGCCAGCAGCTTTAGCGGAAACACCTACAATGAGCAGTACTTC; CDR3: CASSFSGNTYNEQYF
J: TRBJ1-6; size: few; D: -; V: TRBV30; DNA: TGTGCCTGGAGCAAGGGAATTGGGGAGTTAACACCCCTCCACTTT; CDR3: CAWSKGIGELTPLHF
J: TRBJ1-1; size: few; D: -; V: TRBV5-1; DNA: TGCGCCAGCAGTCCCGGGCGGTTGAACACTGAAGCTTTCTTT; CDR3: CASSPGRLNTEAFF
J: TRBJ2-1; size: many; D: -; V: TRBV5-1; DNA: TGCGCCAGCAGCTTTCAGGGGAACAATGAGCAGTTCTTC; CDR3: CASSFQGNNEQFF
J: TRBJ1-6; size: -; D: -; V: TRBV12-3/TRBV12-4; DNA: TGTGCCAGCAGTTTTACAGAATTTAATTCACCCCTCCACTTT; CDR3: CASSFTEFNSPLHF
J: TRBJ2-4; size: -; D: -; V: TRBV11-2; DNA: TGTGCCAGCAGCTCGTACCTCGGGTCCGTGGGCATTCAGTACTTC; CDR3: CASSSYLGSVGIQYF
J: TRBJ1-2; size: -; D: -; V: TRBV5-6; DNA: TGTGCCAGCTGGCCACGGGGGAGGGTTGGCTACACCTTC; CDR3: CASWPRGRVGYTF
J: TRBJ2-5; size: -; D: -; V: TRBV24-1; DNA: TGTGCCACCAGAAGAAGGGAGGAGACCCAGTACTTC; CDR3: CATRRREETQYF
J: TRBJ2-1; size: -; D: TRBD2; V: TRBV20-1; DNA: TGCAGTGCTAGAGAGATAAGCGGGAGGGACAATGAGCAGTTCTTC; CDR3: CSAREISGRDNEQFF
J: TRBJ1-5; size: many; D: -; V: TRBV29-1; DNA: TGCAGCGTTACCCTAGATGAGGGGAATCAGCCCCAGCATTTT; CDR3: CSVTLDEGNQPQHF
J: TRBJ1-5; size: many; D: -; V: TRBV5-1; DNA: TGCGCCAGCAGCGACGGGACGGCGAATCAGCCCCAGCATTTT; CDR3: CASSDGTANQPQHF
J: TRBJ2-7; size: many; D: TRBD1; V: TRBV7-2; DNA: TGTGCCAGCACCCTAACATCCCAGGACAGGGTCCCACCGTTTCACGAGCAGTACTTC; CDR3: CASTLTSQDRVPPFHEQYF
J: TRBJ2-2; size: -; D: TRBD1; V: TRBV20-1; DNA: TGCAGTGCTGGTCGGACAGGGGAGAACACCGGGGAGCTGTTTTTT; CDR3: CSAGRTGENTGELFF
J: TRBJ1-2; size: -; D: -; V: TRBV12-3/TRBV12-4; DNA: TGTGCCAGCAGCTCCGTGGTATGGACAAACGATGAGGGCTACACCTTC; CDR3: CASSSVVWTNDEGYTF
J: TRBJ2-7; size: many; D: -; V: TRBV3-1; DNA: TGTGCCAGCAGCTCACTAGCATCAACCTACGAGCAGTACTTC; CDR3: CASSSLASTYEQYF
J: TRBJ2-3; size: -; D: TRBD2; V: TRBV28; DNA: TGTGCCAGCAATAATTTCGGGGGGGGGAAGGGAACAGATACGCAGTATTTT; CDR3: CASNNFGGGKGTDTQYF
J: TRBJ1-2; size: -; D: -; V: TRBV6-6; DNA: TGTGCCAGCAGACATGACAGCCACTATGGCTACACCTTC; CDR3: CASRHDSHYGYTF
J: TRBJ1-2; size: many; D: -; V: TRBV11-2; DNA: TGTGCCAGCAGCCCAAACAGGGACCGTGGCTACACCTTC; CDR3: CASSPNRDRGYTF
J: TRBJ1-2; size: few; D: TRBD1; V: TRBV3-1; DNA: TGTGCCAGCAGCCAAGGACAGGGGAACGGCTACACCTTC; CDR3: CASSQGQGNGYTF
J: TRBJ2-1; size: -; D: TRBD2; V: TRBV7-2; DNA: TGTGCCAGCAGCCCCCTGGGTAGCGGGGGAGTTGAGCAGTTCTTC; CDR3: CASSPLGSGGVEQFF
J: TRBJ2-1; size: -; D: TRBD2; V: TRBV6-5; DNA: TGTGCCAGCAGCCGGACGACTAGCGGGGAGCAGTTCTTC; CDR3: CASSRTTSGEQFF
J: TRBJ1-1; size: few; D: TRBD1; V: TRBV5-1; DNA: TGCGCCAGCAGCCAACCGGGGACAGGGGATCCTGAAGCTTTCTTT; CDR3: CASSQPGTGDPEAFF
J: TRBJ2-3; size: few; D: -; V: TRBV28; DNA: TGTGCCAGCCCCCAGTATCAAGTTCGTTTAGGAGATACGCAGTATTTT; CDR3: CASPQYQVRLGDTQYF
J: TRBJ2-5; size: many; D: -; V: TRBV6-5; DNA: TGTGCCAGCAGGCCGGAATGGAAAGAGACCCAGTACTTC; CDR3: CASRPEWKETQYF
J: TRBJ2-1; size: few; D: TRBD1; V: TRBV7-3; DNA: TGTGCCAGCAGCAAGTACAGGGACAGGGCCGGGGGAATTGGGAATGAGCAGTTCTTC; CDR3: CASSKYRDRAGGIGNEQFF
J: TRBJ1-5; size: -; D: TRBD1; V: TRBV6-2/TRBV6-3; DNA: TGTGCCAGCAGTTACGGGACAGGGGCTAACAATCAGCCCCAGCATTTT; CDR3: CASSYGTGANNQPQHF
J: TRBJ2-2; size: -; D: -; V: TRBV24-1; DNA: TGTGCCACCAGGACATCGAACACCGGGGAGCTGTTTTTT; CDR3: CATRTSNTGELFF
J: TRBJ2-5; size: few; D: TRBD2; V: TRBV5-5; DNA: TGTGCCAGCATCCCGACGGGGGGGGAACAGACCCAGTACTTC; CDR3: CASIPTGGEQTQYF
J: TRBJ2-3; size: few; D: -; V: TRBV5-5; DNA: TGTGACAGCAGCTTAGGGCGGAACCCCCCTGATACGCAGTATTTT; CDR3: CDSSLGRNPPDTQYF
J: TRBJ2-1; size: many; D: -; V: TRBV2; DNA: TGTGCCAGCAGTGACAACTGGGAGCAGTTCTTC; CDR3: CASSDNWEQFF
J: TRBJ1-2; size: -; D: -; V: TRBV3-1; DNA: TGTGCCAGCAGCCAGAGTCATCTGTATGGCTACACCTTC; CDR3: CASSQSHLYGYTF
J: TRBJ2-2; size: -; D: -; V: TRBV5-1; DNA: TGCGCCAGCAGCACGGACAGGAACACCGGGGAGCTGTTTTTT; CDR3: CASSTDRNTGELFF
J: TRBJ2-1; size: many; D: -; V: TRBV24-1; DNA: TGTGCCACCAGTGAAGGGGGAGGGCGGTCCTACAATGAGCAGTTCTTC; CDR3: CATSEGGGRSYNEQFF